Detailed here is one T cell receptor beta chain. Its antigen is currently unknown. Relative to the germline gene, one junction end is altered; a read error may explain this. The sample is drawn from a study of shared clonotypes between healthy human individuals. Study observations and caveats: Generally, naive subsets (rather than memory subsets) showed larger estimated richness.

There were only Caucasian adults among the donors, and all lived in Nashville, Tennessee. Only in-frame clones appear in the TCRdb table, and some are missing; sequencing was by immunoSEQ multiplex PCR. In the table there are more than 2 million clones, roughly 95% of which are singletons. Sequenced input: naive CD4+ T cells sorted from blood. Described subset: CD45RA+ positively selected. The sequence derives from a man younger than 35 in good health.

The CDR3 region is CASSPQGQSGKEGGF. The CDR3 DNA is TGTGCCAGCTCACCACAGGGGCAATCTGGCAAGGAGGGTGGCTTC. The V call is TRBV18, the J call TRBJ2-4; D perhaps matches TRBD2 (6 bases). The length of the CDR3 is 15 residues. Germline values: CDR1 KGHSH, CDR2 LQKENI.